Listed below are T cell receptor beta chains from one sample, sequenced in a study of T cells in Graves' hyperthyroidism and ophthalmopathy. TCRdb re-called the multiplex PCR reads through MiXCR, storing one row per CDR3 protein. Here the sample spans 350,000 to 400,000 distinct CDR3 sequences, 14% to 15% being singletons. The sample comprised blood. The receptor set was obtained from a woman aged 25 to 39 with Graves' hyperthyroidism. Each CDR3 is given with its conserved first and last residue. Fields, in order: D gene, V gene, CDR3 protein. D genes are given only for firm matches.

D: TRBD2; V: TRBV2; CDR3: CASSELAGGPGETQYF
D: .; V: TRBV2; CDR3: CAYRDLGDTQYF
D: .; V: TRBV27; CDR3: CASSSSSAGNTIYF
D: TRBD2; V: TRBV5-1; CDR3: CASSPGAGGNNEQFF
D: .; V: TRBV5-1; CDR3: CASSGDATGELFF
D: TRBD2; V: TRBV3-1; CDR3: CASSHRSGGPIYEQYF
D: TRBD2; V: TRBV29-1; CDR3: CSVRLAVYSYEQYF
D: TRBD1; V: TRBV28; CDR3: CASSSLTGRSDGYTF
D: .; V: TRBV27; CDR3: CASSLSSGVDNSPLHF
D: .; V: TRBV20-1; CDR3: CSARDLGLSSYEQYF
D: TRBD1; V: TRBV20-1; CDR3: CSARDGGTGGSYGNQPQHF
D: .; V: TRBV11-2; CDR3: CASSFVTEAFF
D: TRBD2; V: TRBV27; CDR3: CASSNRLAGGGYTQYF